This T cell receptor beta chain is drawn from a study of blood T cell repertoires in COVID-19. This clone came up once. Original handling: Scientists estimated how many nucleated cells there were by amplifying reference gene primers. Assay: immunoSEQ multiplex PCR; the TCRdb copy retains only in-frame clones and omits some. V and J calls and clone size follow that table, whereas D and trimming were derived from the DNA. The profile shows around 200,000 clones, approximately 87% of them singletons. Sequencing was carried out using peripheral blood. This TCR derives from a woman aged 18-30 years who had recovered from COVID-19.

CDR3 sequence reads: CATSDLAGAQYF. The CDR3 DNA sequence: TGTGCCACCAGTGATTTAGCGGGGGCGCAGTATTTT. The chain links TRBV24-1 to TRBJ2-3, with 8 bases identical to TRBD2. This CDR3 has 12 amino acids. Trimming at V came to 1 base and at J to 10 bases, leaving 0 bases not matched to a gene. Germline V CDR1 and CDR2: KGHDR, SFDVKD.